This T cell receptor beta chain was identified during a study of blood T cell repertoires in COVID-19. Background on the study: Acute and convalescent COVID-19 specimens originated in the United States, Italy and Spain. Sources were T cells, B-cell-depleted T cells, or PBMCs; the material itself was cDNA or gDNA.

In the study's own analysis: Reference gene primers were amplified, and this amplification served to estimate nucleated cell counts. Method: immunoSEQ multiplex PCR; TCRdb's copy keeps in-frame clones and lacks some. V and J calls plus clone size are reproduced from that table; the DNA served to infer D and trimming. This table holds approximately 380,000 clones, roughly 85% found once. The V gene lost 5 bases and the J gene lost 10 bases, with 15 bases spanning the gap. CDR3 size: 14 residues. In germline, CDR1 is SGHAT, CDR2 FQNNGV. The chain is built from TRBV11-2 and TRBJ1-6; D might be TRBD1 (6 bases). The sequence came from a woman between 18 and 30 years old with acute or convalescent COVID-19. The sequencing sample was made of peripheral blood. In nucleotides, the CDR3 is TGTGCCAGCAGCCCACGTTTGGGACACTCACCCCTCCACTTT. Protein sequence: CASSPRLGHSPLHF.